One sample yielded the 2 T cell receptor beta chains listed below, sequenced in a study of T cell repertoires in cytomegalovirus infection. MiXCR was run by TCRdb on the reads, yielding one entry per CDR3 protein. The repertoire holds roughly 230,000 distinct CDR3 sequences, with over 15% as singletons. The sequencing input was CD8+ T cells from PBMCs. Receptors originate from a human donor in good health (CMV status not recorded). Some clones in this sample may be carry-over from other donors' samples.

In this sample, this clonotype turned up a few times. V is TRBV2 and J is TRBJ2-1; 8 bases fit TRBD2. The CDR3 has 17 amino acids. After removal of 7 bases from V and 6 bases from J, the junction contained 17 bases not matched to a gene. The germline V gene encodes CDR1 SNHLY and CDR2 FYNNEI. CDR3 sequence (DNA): TGTGCCAGCATTCCGAGGGGACTAGGAGGCCGGGGCAATGAGCAGTTCTTC. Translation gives CASIPRGLGGRGNEQFF. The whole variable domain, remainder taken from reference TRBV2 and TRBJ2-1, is EPEVTQTPSHQVTQMGQEVILRCVPISNHLYFYWYRQILGQKVEFLVSFYNNEISEKSEIFDDQFSVERPDGSNFTLKIRSTKLEDSAMYFCASIPRGLGGRGNEQFFGPGTRLTVL.

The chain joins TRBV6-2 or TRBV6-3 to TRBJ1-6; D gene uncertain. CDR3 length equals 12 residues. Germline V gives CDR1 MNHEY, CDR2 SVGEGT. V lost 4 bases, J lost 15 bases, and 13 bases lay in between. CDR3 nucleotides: TGTGCCAGCAGTTCCTCACTCTCCAACCTCCACTTT. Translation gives CASSSSLSNLHF.